One T cell receptor (beta chain) is described in this entry. This clone showed up just a few times. Its antigen is unknown. No clone much larger than this one lies a single base away; base qualities are absent. The data stem from a study of blood T cell repertoires in COVID-19 (dated by TCRdb to between 2020 and 2021). With respect to the entire study: The collaborator samples originated in the United States, Italy and Spain and spanned the acute and convalescent phases of COVID-19. The prospective study material was composed of cDNA or gDNA derived from T cells, B-cell-depleted T cells, or PBMCs. Subjects who had been exposed to COVID-19, were actively infected with it, or had recovered from it provided the deeply sampled blood TCRbeta repertoires that made up the dataset. A freely available public database, intended as a resource for researchers studying the immune response to SARS-CoV-2, is where the repertoires were released. Samples were obtained from the ongoing ImmuneRACE study (first 160 participants) and from 950 to 1,500 subjects provided by 6 global collaborators. The sample metadata nearly always contained a de-identified subject ID, COVID-19 status, age in years and sex. Where available, HLA class I and class II types were taken from metadata supplied by the sample provider and were not determined by assay-based typing.

For CDR1 and CDR2, the germline V gene (reference sequence) lists LNHDA and SQIVND. The CDR3 covers 16 residues, taking in both the cysteine and the phenylalanine. The read is trimmed to its CDR3 DNA, 48 bases read in frame from base 1. Germline trimming: 1 base from V, 6 bases from J; junction bases outside gene matches: 6. TCRbeta CDR3 regions were amplified from genomic DNA using the immunoSEQ Assay, a bias-controlled multiplex PCR. The original methods were these. Within the assay, amplification of reference gene primers was used to estimate how many nucleated cells each sample contained. To quantify the absolute abundance of each unique TCRbeta CDR3 rearrangement, sequence reads were collapsed and filtered. For each sample, productive Simpson clonality was calculated by taking the square root of Simpson's diversity index across productive rearrangements. TCRdb took over this immuneACCESS table, retaining in-frame rearrangements with V and J assigned. Such tables are incomplete; in checked studies, under half of the missing clones stem from an unresolved V gene, and the remainder is unexplained. That table supplies the V and J calls and clone size; D and trimming were determined from the DNA. This sample lists 300,000 to 400,000 clones; about 90% were detected once. More than 5% of the sample goes to the ten largest clones.

One collaborating source in Seattle enrolled patients during active infection and followed them longitudinally through the course of disease. Each collaborating institution followed its own protocols to collect whole blood in K2EDTA tubes. Collaborator samples were shipped for TCRbeta analysis as frozen whole blood, isolated PBMCs, or DNA extracted from either sample type. Beyond this particular receptor, the publication reports: The quantity of clinical and demographic metadata differed by source and by participant and was supplied without curation.

This chain joins TRBV19 to TRBJ2-1; TRBD2 matches 10 bases in the middle. The sequenced sample was peripheral blood. This sequence originates from a woman aged 45-59 years with COVID-19, enrolled during active disease. The CDR3 region reads CASSIVVSSGGNEQFF. The DNA reads TGTGCCAGTAGTATAGTGGTGTCTAGCGGGGGCAATGAGCAGTTCTTC.